Listed below are T cell receptor beta chains from one sample, sequenced in a study of cytomegalovirus exposure and HLA in healthy donors. Assay used: immunoSEQ multiplex PCR; TCRdb lists only in-frame clones, some missing. This table lists around 40,000 clones. The source material was PBMCs. These receptor sequences come from a man younger than 40 in good health and CMV-seronegative. Each CDR3 is given with its conserved first and last residue.

V	J	CDR3
TRBV30	TRBJ1-1	CAWSQQGGATAFF
TRBV7-9	TRBJ2-7	CASSVSGVGGYEQYF
TRBV9	TRBJ2-3	CASSSQRDRDTQYF
TRBV6-5	TRBJ1-1	CASSYSGGEAFF
TRBV6-1	TRBJ2-1	CAIQRELHNEQFF
TRBV15	TRBJ2-7	CATSASDRGHAYEQYF
TRBV5-1	TRBJ2-3	CASSLEGGRVTDTQYF
TRBV7-8	TRBJ2-6	CASSFAVSSGANVLTF
TRBV15	TRBJ2-5	CATSGHRGRETQYF
TRBV9	TRBJ2-3	CASSVWVGESDTQYF
TRBV19	TRBJ2-5	CASTASGSIVETQYF
TRBV6-1	TRBJ1-4	CASREDRATTNEKLFF
TRBV14	TRBJ2-7	CASSPDRREQYF
TRBV11-3	TRBJ2-2	CASSPLGGSTGELFF
TRBV6-1	TRBJ2-4	CASREQGDTKNIQYF
TRBV6-4	TRBJ1-1	CASSDWSGEAFF
TRBV29-1	TRBJ1-1	CSVEDIAVTEAFF
TRBV4-2	TRBJ2-7	CASSQGGTSGSHEQYF
TRBV13	TRBJ2-6	CASGKDRGRSGANVLTF
TRBV29-1	TRBJ1-5	CSVGDYSNQPQHF
TRBV4-2	TRBJ1-6	CASSQDSETPLHF
TRBV30	TRBJ2-3	CAWSGAGTPDTQYF
TRBV19	TRBJ2-2	CASSIQYTGELFF
TRBV11-3	TRBJ2-7	CASSFSGTGTYEQYF
TRBV18	TRBJ2-7	CASSPSQSYEQYF
TRBV11-2	TRBJ2-7	CASSLATGPYEQYF
TRBV7-9	TRBJ1-6	CASSLGQGGSPLHF
TRBV5-4	TRBJ1-2	CASSLVDRDGYTF
TRBV9	TRBJ1-2	CASSVAAYGYTF
TRBV29-1	TRBJ1-2	CSGRQGELGYTF
TRBV6-5	TRBJ2-1	CASSWSSGGDSEQFF
TRBV9	TRBJ2-2	CASSVAWGAGELFF
TRBV11-2	TRBJ1-1	CASSLVPTGTPEAFF
TRBV6-5	TRBJ2-7	CATRGAYEQYF
TRBV27	TRBJ1-2	CASSSRGHDGYTF
TRBV4-1	TRBJ1-1	CASSQGIAEAFF
TRBV6-6	TRBJ2-7	CASRQATYEQYF
TRBV6-1	TRBJ2-4	CASSEGTKNIQYF
TRBV7-9	TRBJ2-1	CASSHSSNEQFF
TRBV9	TRBJ1-2	CASSDYSPGGYGYTF
TRBV18	TRBJ1-5	CASSPQSNQPQHF
TRBV5-1	TRBJ2-7	CASRRDRGPTYEQYF
TRBV5-1	TRBJ1-1	CASSSAGSGTEAFF
TRBV5-5	TRBJ1-5	CASSLSWGGGNQPQHF
TRBV4-2	TRBJ1-2	CASSQDSLLGTRGYTF
TRBV6-1	TRBJ2-7	CASSEVQGASQGEQYF
TRBV6-5	TRBJ2-1	CASSYLLLSTYNEQFF
TRBV5-1	TRBJ2-7	CASGGSSYEQYF
TRBV5-6	TRBJ2-1	CASSSSGTQFF
TRBV11-2	TRBJ2-1	CASSLDRLAGALDEQFF
TRBV9	TRBJ2-5	CASSEGLAGGETQYF